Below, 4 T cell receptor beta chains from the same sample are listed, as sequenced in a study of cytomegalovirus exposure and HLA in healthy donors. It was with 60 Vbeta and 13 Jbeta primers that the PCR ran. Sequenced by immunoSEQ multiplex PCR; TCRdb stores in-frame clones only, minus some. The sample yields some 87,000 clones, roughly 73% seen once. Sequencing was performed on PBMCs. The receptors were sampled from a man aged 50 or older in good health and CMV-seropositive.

CDR3 in amino acids: CASIDSGGLIGNEQFF. CDR3 nucleotides: TGTGCCAGCATCGATAGCGGGGGGCTAATCGGAAATGAGCAGTTCTTC. V is TRBV5-6 and J is TRBJ2-1, with 10 positions matching TRBD2. This CDR3 comprises 16 residues. Germline trimming cut 6 bases from V and 7 bases from J; bases unmatched to any gene: 13. In germline, CDR1 is SGHDT, CDR2 YYEEEE.

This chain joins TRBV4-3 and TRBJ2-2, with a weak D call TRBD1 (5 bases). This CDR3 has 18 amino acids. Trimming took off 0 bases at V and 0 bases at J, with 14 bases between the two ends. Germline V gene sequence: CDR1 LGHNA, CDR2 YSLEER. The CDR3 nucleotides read TGCGCCAGCAGCCAAGATTCCCCCTTGACAGCGAACACCGGGGAGCTGTTTTTT. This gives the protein CASSQDSPLTANTGELFF.

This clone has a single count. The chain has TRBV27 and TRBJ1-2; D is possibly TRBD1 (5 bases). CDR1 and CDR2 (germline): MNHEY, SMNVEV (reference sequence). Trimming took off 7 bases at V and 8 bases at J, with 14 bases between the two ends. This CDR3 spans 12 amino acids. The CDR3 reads CASTSGGGGYTF. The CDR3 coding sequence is TGTGCCAGCACCTCAGGCGGGGGAGGCTACACCTTC.

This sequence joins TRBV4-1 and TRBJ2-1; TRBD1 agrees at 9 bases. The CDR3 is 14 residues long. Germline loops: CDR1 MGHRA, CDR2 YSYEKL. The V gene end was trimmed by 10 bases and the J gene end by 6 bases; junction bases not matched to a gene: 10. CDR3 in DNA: TGCGCCACCCGGGTCCCGGGACAGGGCAATGAGCAGTTCTTC. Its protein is CATRVPGQGNEQFF.